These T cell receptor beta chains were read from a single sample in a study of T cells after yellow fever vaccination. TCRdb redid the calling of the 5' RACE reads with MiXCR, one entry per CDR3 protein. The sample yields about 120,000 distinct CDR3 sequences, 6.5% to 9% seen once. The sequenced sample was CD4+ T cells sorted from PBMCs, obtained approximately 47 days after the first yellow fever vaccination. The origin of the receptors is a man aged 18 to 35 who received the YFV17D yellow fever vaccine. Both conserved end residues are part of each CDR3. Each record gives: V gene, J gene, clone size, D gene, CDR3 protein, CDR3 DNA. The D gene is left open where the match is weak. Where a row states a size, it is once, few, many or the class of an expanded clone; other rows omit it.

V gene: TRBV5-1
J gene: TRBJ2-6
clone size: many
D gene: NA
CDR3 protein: CASSLEGGSSGANVLTF
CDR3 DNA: TGCGCCAGCAGCTTGGAAGGGGGTAGCTCTGGGGCCAACGTCCTGACTTTC

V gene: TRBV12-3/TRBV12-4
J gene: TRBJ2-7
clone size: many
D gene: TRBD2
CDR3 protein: CASRPREVSYEQYF
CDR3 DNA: TGTGCCAGCAGACCCCGGGAGGTCTCCTACGAGCAGTACTTC

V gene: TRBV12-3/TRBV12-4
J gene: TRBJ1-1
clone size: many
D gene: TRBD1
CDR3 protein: CASSAAGGTEAFF
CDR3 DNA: TGTGCCAGCAGCGCCGCAGGGGGCACTGAAGCTTTCTTT

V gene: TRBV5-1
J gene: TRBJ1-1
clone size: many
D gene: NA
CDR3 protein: CASSFTGSNTEAFF
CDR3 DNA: TGCGCCAGCAGCTTCACAGGGTCGAACACTGAAGCTTTCTTT

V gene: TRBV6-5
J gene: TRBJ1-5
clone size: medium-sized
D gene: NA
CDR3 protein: CASSLSGNQPQHF
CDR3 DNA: TGTGCCAGCAGCTTATCCGGCAATCAGCCCCAGCATTTT

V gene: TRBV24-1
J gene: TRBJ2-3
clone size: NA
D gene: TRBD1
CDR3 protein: CATSDSRGRGLYTQYF
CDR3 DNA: TGTGCCACCAGTGATTCAAGGGGCAGGGGGCTTTATACGCAGTATTTT

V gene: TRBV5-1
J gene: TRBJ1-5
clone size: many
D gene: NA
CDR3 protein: CASSPGPNQPQHF
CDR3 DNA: TGCGCCAGCAGCCCTGGACCTAATCAGCCCCAGCATTTT

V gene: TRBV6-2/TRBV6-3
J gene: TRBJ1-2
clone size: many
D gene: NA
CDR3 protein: CASSSEYGYTF
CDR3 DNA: TGTGCCAGCAGTTCAGAATATGGCTACACCTTC

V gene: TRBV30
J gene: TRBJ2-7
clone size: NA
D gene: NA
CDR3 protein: CAWSVTGLSCHF
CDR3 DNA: TGTGCCTGGAGTGTAACGGGCCTAAGTTGTCACTTC

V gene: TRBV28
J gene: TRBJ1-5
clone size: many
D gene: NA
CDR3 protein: CASSPTGRGYQPQHF
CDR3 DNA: TGTGCCAGCAGCCCGACAGGAAGGGGGTACCAGCCCCAGCATTTT

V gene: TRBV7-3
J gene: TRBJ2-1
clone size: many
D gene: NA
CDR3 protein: CASSLNGDSYNEQFF
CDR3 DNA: TGTGCCAGCAGCTTAAACGGTGACTCCTACAATGAGCAGTTCTTC

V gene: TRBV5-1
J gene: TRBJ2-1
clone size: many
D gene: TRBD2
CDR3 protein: CASSSTSAGFYNEQFF
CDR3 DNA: TGCGCCAGCAGCTCTACTAGCGCCGGGTTTTACAATGAGCAGTTCTTC

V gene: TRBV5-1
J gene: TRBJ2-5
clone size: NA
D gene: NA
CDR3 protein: CASSAGQHQETQYF
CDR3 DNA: TGCGCCAGCAGCGCGGGACAGCACCAAGAGACCCAGTACTTC

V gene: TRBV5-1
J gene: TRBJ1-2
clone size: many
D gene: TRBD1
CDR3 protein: CASSSGQGKHDGYTF
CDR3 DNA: TGCGCCAGCAGCTCCGGACAGGGAAAGCATGATGGCTACACCTTC

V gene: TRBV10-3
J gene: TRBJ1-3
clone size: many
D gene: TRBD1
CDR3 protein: CAISGQGKGNTIYF
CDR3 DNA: TGTGCCATCAGTGGACAGGGAAAGGGAAACACCATATATTTT

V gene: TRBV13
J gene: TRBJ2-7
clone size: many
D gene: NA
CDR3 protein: CASSLPGPTYEQYF
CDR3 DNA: TGTGCCAGCAGCTTGCCGGGACCTACCTACGAGCAGTACTTC

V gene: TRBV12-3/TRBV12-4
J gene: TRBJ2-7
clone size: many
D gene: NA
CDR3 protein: CATAREGRTYEQYF
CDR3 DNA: TGTGCCACCGCCCGGGAAGGGAGGACCTACGAGCAGTACTTC

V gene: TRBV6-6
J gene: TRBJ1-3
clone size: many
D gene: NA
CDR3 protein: CASSYRADTIYF
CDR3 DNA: TGTGCCAGCAGTTACAGGGCGGACACCATATATTTT

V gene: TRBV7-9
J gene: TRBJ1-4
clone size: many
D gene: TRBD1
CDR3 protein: CASSLLGGVEELFF
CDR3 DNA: TGTGCCAGCAGCTTATTAGGGGGCGTTGAGGAACTGTTTTTT

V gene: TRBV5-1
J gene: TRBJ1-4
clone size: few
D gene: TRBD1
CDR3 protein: CASSQGAGNEKLFF
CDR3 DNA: TGCGCCAGCAGCCAGGGGGCTGGTAATGAAAAACTGTTTTTT

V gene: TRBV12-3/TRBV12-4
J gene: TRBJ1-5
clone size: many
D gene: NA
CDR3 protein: CASSLGHRNQPQHF
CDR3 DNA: TGTGCCAGCAGTTTAGGGCACAGGAATCAGCCCCAGCATTTT

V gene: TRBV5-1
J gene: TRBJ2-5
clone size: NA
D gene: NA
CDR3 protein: CASSFKETQYF
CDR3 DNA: TGCGCCAGCAGCTTTAAAGAGACCCAGTACTTC

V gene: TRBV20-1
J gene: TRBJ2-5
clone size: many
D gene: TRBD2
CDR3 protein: CSASPSGAWETQYF
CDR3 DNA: TGCAGTGCTAGCCCTAGCGGGGCATGGGAGACCCAGTACTTC

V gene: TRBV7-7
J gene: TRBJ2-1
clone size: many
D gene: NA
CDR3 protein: CASSSGEAHEQFF
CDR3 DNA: TGTGCCAGCAGCTCCGGGGAAGCACATGAGCAGTTCTTC